One and the same sample provided the 7 T cell receptor beta chains below, sequenced in a study of post-analysis software for immune sequencing data. Study-wide findings and caveats: When patients were compared with controls, about five TRBV segments were more frequent, TRBV5-6, TRBV5-1 and TRBV20-1 among them.

Every TCR beta cDNA library bore unique molecular identifiers. TCRdb called the PCR reads again in MiXCR, with one record for every CDR3 protein. The table includes approximately 180,000 distinct CDR3 sequences, roughly 31% detected once. No antigen has been identified for these receptors. The sequenced material came from blood. The source of these receptors is a girl aged 5-17 years with multiple sclerosis.

In this sample, this clonotype turned up many times. The chain recombines TRBV20-1 with TRBJ2-7; 11 positions agree with TRBD2. There are 13 residues in the CDR3. The V and J ends lost 5 bases and 3 bases, in that order; junction bases with no gene match: 3. The germline gives CDR1 DFQATT, CDR2 SNEGSKA (reference sequence). In DNA, the CDR3 is TGCAGTGCTCTAGCGGGAGGAATCTACGAGCAGTACTTC. It translates to CSALAGGIYEQYF.

In regard to this clonotype: The CDR3 end shows no conserved phenylalanine or tryptophan, and so a read error is likely. The gene calls are TRBV3-1 and TRBJ1-2, with D uncertain. Trimming took off 0 bases at V and 8 bases at J, with 7 bases between the two ends. CDR3 size: 12 residues. Germline loops: CDR1 LGHDT, CDR2 YNNKEL (reference sequence). The CDR3 reads CASSQDIRGYTV. CDR3 nucleotide sequence: TGTGCCAGCAGCCAAGACATCCGGGGCTACACCGTC.

This clonotype was counted at least ten times. The V gene is TRBV10-3, the J gene TRBJ2-6; the D is unclear. V lost 6 bases and J lost 0, with 6 bases in between. Germline values: CDR1 ENHRY, CDR2 SYGVKD. CDR3 size: 14 residues. CDR3 nucleotides: TGTGCCATCAGCGCAGACTCTGGGGCCAACGTCCTGACTTTC. This sequence encodes CAISADSGANVLTF.

This clonotype was seen more than once but under ten times. J is TRBJ2-5 and V is TRBV9, with D perhaps matching TRBD2 (6 bases). V was trimmed by 3 bases and J by 2 bases, leaving 14 bases between them. Germline CDR1 and CDR2: SGDLS and YYNGEE. The CDR3 is made up of 15 amino acids. The CDR3 bases are TGTGCCAGCAGCGAGGGACTGTTAGTACAAGAGACCCAGTACTTC. This encodes CASSEGLLVQETQYF. Together with reference TRBV9 and TRBJ2-5, the CDR3 gives the full variable domain: DSGVTQTPKHLITATGQRVTLRCSPRSGDLSVYWYQQSLDQGLQFLIQYYNGEERAKGNILERFSAQQFPDLHSELNLSSLELGDSALYFCASSEGLLVQETQYFGPGTRLLVL.

This clonotype came up many times. The V call is TRBV7-9, the J call TRBJ1-5, with 7 nucleotides matching TRBD1. Germline CDR1 reads SEHNR; CDR2 reads FQNEAQ (reference sequence). Trimming cost V 4 bases and J 3 bases; bases outside gene matches: 9. This CDR3 comprises 16 residues. In nucleotides, the CDR3 is TGTGCCAGCAGCTCTACACAGGGGATCGTCAATCAGCCCCAGCATTTT. Its protein product is CASSSTQGIVNQPQHF.

This clonotype has a count of ten or more. The V and J genes are TRBV12-3 or TRBV12-4 and TRBJ2-1; D tentatively reads TRBD1 or TRBD2 (5 bases each). Trimming cost V 6 bases and J 9 bases, with 21 bases left between them. CDR3 length: 15 residues. CDR3 coding DNA: TGTGCCAGCAGGATGAGCTCCGGGACGATTAGTGAGCAGTTCTTC. Protein sequence: CASRMSSGTISEQFF.

Remarks on this clonotype: This may be a read error: a much more frequent sequence differs by one nucleotide. This chain joins TRBV11-1 and TRBJ1-1; D is undetermined. Trimming cost V 0 bases and J 5 bases, with 10 bases left between them. The CDR3 spans 14 residues. CDR1 and CDR2 from the germline V gene are SGHAT and FQDESV (reference sequence). CDR3 sequence: CASSLAPGKTEAFF. CDR3 nucleotide sequence: TGTGCCAGCAGCTTAGCGCCGGGAAAGACTGAAGCTTTCTTT.